This T cell receptor (beta chain) derives from a study of control samples from healthy donors and cancer patients. This clone was seen more than once but under ten times. This CDR3 has 15 amino acids. Germline lookup yields CDR1 MNHEY and CDR2 SMNVEV (reference sequence). V gave up 5 bases and J gave up 0 bases, with 11 bases separating them. The assay was immunoSEQ multiplex PCR, and TCRdb's table has in-frame clones only and misses some. The data show about 63,000 clones, about 90% seen once. This receptor was taken from a woman aged 55-70 years with lung cancer. The chain has TRBV27 and TRBJ2-1, with D perhaps being TRBD1 or TRBD2 (5 bases each). The source material was PBMCs. For the CDR3, the DNA is TGTGCCAGCAGTCTAGGGACGGTCTCCTACAATGAGCAGTTCTTC. This codes for CASSLGTVSYNEQFF.